The table lists the clone carrying this TCR beta chain with a few counts. Its target is unknown. Germline is not matched at one junction end, which may reflect a read error. The record originates from a study of radiotherapy plus CTLA-4 blockade in lung cancer. Study overall: Among all patients, 18% showed objective responses, while roughly 31% had disease control.

Study results and caveats: Expansion of tumor-derived TCR clones was observed in blood after radiotherapy plus ipilimumab. Best predicting response, reportedly, were early blood T cell clone dynamics, with interferon-beta.

TCRdb's table, derived via immunoSEQ multiplex PCR, lists solely in-frame clones and lacks some. Of 30,000 to 40,000 clones listed, 70% to 75% are singletons. The germline V gene encodes CDR1 SSHAT and CDR2 FNYEAQ (reference sequence). This CDR3 has 15 residues. The clonotype comes from a human donor with non-small cell lung cancer that progressed on radiotherapy plus ipilimumab. The source was peripheral blood, collected from a patient treated with radiotherapy plus ipilimumab. The gene calls are TRBV7-7 and TRBJ2-1; 9 positions agree with TRBD1. CDR3 nucleotides: TGTGCTAGCAGCTTGGGAGGGGACAGGGAACATGAGCAGTTCTTC. Translating gives CASSLGGDREHEQFF.